A single sample gave rise to the 27 T cell receptor beta chains below, sequenced in a study of T cell responses to AZD1222 COVID-19 vaccine. Method: immunoSEQ multiplex PCR; TCRdb's copy keeps in-frame clones and lacks some. The table includes 150,000 or so clones, about 88% detected once. Material: peripheral blood, obtained on day 0 of AZD1222 vaccination. The receptor set was obtained from an adult in good health.

The chain links TRBV30 to TRBJ2-1, with TRBD1 matching 8 bases. The trim removed 2 bases at V and 3 bases at J, leaving 12 bases unmatched. Germline CDR1 and CDR2: GTSNPN and SVGIG (reference sequence). CDR3 length equals 17 residues. This CDR3 reads CAWSSMLSGTGYNEQFF. The CDR3 DNA follows: TGTGCCTGGAGTAGCATGCTATCGGGGACAGGCTACAATGAGCAGTTCTTC.

The chain joins TRBV28 to TRBJ1-2, with D tentatively TRBD1 (6 bases). Germline V lookup: CDR1 MDHEN, CDR2 SYDVKM. The CDR3 is 13 residues long. V was trimmed by 10 bases and J by 6 bases, leaving 18 bases between them. This CDR3 reads CATLVRGRNGYTF. The CDR3 DNA reads as TGTGCCACCCTGGTTCGGGGGCGGAATGGCTACACCTTC.

This clone has only a few counts. This rearrangement joins TRBV2 to TRBJ1-2; D may be TRBD1 (5 bases). Per germline, CDR1 SNHLY and CDR2 FYNNEI. V lost 7 bases and J lost 0, with 9 bases in between. This CDR3 comprises 13 residues. This CDR3 reads CASKEGTNYGYTF. The CDR3 DNA is TGTGCCAGCAAGGAGGGGACTAACTATGGCTACACCTTC.

The chain uses TRBV11-1 and TRBJ2-7, with TRBD1 identical over 7 bases. The germline gives CDR1 SGHAT, CDR2 FQDESV (reference sequence). The CDR3 has 15 amino acids. V lost 5 bases and J lost 4; bases outside the gene matches: 11. The CDR3 region has the DNA TGTGCCAGCAGCCTCCTGGGACAGACTCGTTACGAGCAGTACTTC. It specifies CASSLLGQTRYEQYF.

This rearrangement joins TRBV18 to TRBJ1-3, with no clear D. In germline, CDR1 is KGHSH, CDR2 LQKENI. This CDR3 comprises 14 residues. The V and J ends lost 2 bases and 3 bases respectively, with 8 bases between them. As DNA, the CDR3 is TGTGCCAGCTCACCAGAACGGGTTGGAAACACCATATATTTT. It encodes CASSPERVGNTIYF.

This chain uses TRBV6-6 with TRBJ1-1, with TRBD1 matching over 7 bases. CDR1 MNHNY and CDR2 SVGAGI come from the germline V gene (reference sequence). There are 14 residues in the CDR3. V shed 1 base and J 4 bases; nucleotides not matched to a gene: 3. The CDR3 bases are TGTGCCAGCAGTTACTTGGCAGGGGGCACTGAAGCTTTCTTT. Its protein product is CASSYLAGGTEAFF.

This chain joins TRBV2 and TRBJ1-2; D not certain. This CDR3 contains 16 residues. V lost 10 bases and J 2 bases, leaving 23 bases between the germline ends. Germline CDR1 is SNHLY and CDR2 is FYNNEI. The CDR3 protein is CATYANKGFDNYGYTF. Here the CDR3 DNA reads TGTGCCACATACGCGAACAAGGGCTTCGACAACTATGGCTACACCTTC.

Only one count was recorded for this clone. As DNA, the CDR3 is TGTGCCAGCAGCCCCAATAGGCCCCACGCCGGGGAGCTGTTTTTT. Translation gives CASSPNRPHAGELFF. The J gene is TRBJ2-2, the V gene TRBV25-1; D is undetermined. Trimming removed 6 bases at V and 6 bases at J, with 17 bases between. CDR3 length: 15 residues. Germline-derived CDR1 and CDR2 are MGHDK and SYGVNS.

This clone was recorded a few times. The rearrangement uses TRBV7-9 and TRBJ2-2; D may be TRBD1 or TRBD2 (5 bases each). The CDR3 has 15 residues. Trimming took 7 bases from V and 4 from J, leaving 16 bases between them. Looked up from germline, CDR1 is SEHNR and CDR2 is FQNEAQ (reference sequence). The CDR3 region is CASTPAVGRTGELFF. CDR3 in DNA: TGTGCCAGCACCCCGGCTGTGGGACGCACCGGGGAGCTGTTTTTT.

The rearrangement joins TRBV18 to TRBJ2-2, with 9 nucleotides matching TRBD2. The germline CDR1 and CDR2 sequences are KGHSH and LQKENI. The CDR3 contains 15 residues. Trimming took 2 bases from V and 5 from J; bases not matched to a gene: 3. This CDR3 reads CASSPFLAGTGELFF. The CDR3 coding sequence is TGTGCCAGCTCACCATTTCTAGCGGGGACCGGGGAGCTGTTTTTT.

This chain uses TRBV5-1 with TRBJ2-6, with TRBD1 identical over 10 bases. This CDR3 is 17 amino acids long. Germline V gene sequence: CDR1 SGHRS, CDR2 YFSETQ. The trim removed 5 bases at V and 0 bases at J, leaving 5 bases unmatched. The CDR3 sequence is CASRRTGGSSGANVLTF. The CDR3 DNA reads as TGCGCCAGCAGGCGGACAGGGGGAAGCTCTGGGGCCAACGTCCTGACTTTC.

The gene calls are TRBV18 and TRBJ2-7; perhaps TRBD1 as D (5 bases). V was pared by 4 bases and J by 4 bases, with 14 bases between. Germline V CDR1 and CDR2: KGHSH, LQKENI. The length of the CDR3 is 14 residues. Here the CDR3 DNA reads TGTGCCAGCTCACAGGGGAACAGGCAGTACGAGCAGTACTTC. It codes for CASSQGNRQYEQYF.

The CDR3 protein is CASRPLAGGGEQYF. The CDR3 DNA is TGCGCCAGCAGGCCGCTAGCGGGAGGAGGGGAGCAGTACTTC. J is TRBJ2-7 and V is TRBV5-1, with 11 positions matching TRBD2. This CDR3 spans 14 amino acids. Germline V gene lookup returns CDR1 SGHRS and CDR2 YFSETQ. V was pared by 5 bases and J by 7 bases, with 8 bases of the junction left unmatched.

The gene calls are TRBV6-5 and TRBJ1-3; D unresolved. Germline CDR1 is MNHEY and CDR2 is SVGAGI. V gave up 2 bases and J gave up 0 bases, with 5 bases separating them. The CDR3 contains 14 residues. CDR3 sequence: CASSYTYSGNTIYF. CDR3 in DNA: TGTGCCAGCAGTTACACCTACTCTGGAAACACCATATATTTT.

This chain joins TRBV19 and TRBJ1-5; no clear D gene. The CDR3 length is 18 residues. V dropped 3 bases and J dropped 0 bases, with 18 bases sitting between them. Germline CDR1 is LNHDA and CDR2 is SQIVND (reference sequence). This CDR3 is CASSIGRGGRLSNQPQHF. Written as DNA, the CDR3 is TGTGCCAGTAGTATCGGGCGGGGTGGACGGCTTAGCAATCAGCCCCAGCATTTT. The full variable domain, completed using reference TRBV19 and TRBJ1-5, is DGGITQSPKYLFRKEGQNVTLSCEQNLNHDAMYWYRQDPGQGLRLIYYSQIVNDFQKGDIAEGYSVSREKKESFPLTVTSAQKNPTAFYLCASSIGRGGRLSNQPQHFGDGTRLSIL.

The V and J genes are TRBV19 and TRBJ1-1; a weak D match, TRBD1 (5 bases). The length of the CDR3 is 11 residues. Germline V CDR1 and CDR2: LNHDA, SQIVND (reference sequence). V shed 7 bases and J shed 5 bases, with 8 bases lying between them. The CDR3 region is CASIQGTEAFF. DNA for the CDR3: TGTGCCAGTATCCAGGGAACTGAAGCTTTCTTT.

V usage is TRBV7-2 and J usage is TRBJ2-7, with D tentatively TRBD1 (7 bases). Trimming removed 8 bases from V and 2 bases from J, with 22 bases in between. This CDR3 is built from 16 residues. Germline assignment: CDR1 SGHTA and CDR2 FQGNSA. Here the CDR3 DNA reads TGTGCCAGCTGGGATTACCGCGGGACAGCCCCCTACGAGCAGTACTTC. Translating gives CASWDYRGTAPYEQYF.

This clone was counted a few times. The chain carries TRBV7-9 and TRBJ2-3, with TRBD2 matching over 9 bases. The germline CDR1 and CDR2 sequences are SEHNR and FQNEAQ (reference sequence). With V trimmed by 1 base and J by 2 bases, 4 bases remained unmatched. CDR3 length equals 16 residues. The CDR3 coding sequence is TGTGCCAGCAGCTTAGGGGCGGGAGGGCTCACAGATACGCAGTATTTT. Translating gives CASSLGAGGLTDTQYF.

With respect to this clone: At one boundary the junction diverges from the germline segment, which might be a read error. V gene TRBV7-7 combines with J gene TRBJ2-3; perhaps TRBD2 as D (5 bases). The germline V gene encodes CDR1 SSHAT and CDR2 FNYEAQ (reference sequence). CDR3 size: 15 residues. As DNA, the CDR3 is TGTGCTAGCAGCCGAGACTACTCAGACACAGATACGCAGTATTTT. This translates into CASSRDYSDTDTQYF.

The chain employs TRBV27 and TRBJ1-2; no clear D. The CDR3 extends over 14 amino acids. Trimming took 3 bases from V and 0 from J, leaving 8 bases between them. Germline CDR1 reads MNHEY; CDR2 reads SMNVEV (reference sequence). The CDR3 spells CASSLGRANYGYTF. CDR3 bases: TGTGCCAGCAGTTTGGGCCGAGCTAACTATGGCTACACCTTC.

The V call is TRBV18, the J call TRBJ2-2; 9 bases align to TRBD1. The trim removed 5 bases at V and 3 bases at J, leaving 13 bases unmatched. Germline CDR1 and CDR2: KGHSH and LQKENI. This CDR3 is built from 18 residues. The CDR3 loop is CASSSQVPGQGYTGELFF. The CDR3 coding sequence is TGTGCCAGCTCATCCCAGGTCCCGGGACAGGGTTACACCGGGGAGCTGTTTTTT. The entire variable domain, with the rest obtained from reference TRBV18 and TRBJ2-2, is as follows: NAGVMQNPRHLVRRRGQEARLRCSPMKGHSHVYWYRQLPEEGLKFMVYLQKENIIDESGMPKERFSAEFPKEGPSILRIQQVVRGDSAAYFCASSSQVPGQGYTGELFFGEGSRLTVL.

The chain has TRBV7-6 and TRBJ2-7; weak D call: TRBD2 (7 bases). V was pared by 5 bases and J by 6 bases, with 17 bases between. In germline, CDR1 is SGHVS, CDR2 FNYEAQ. The CDR3 totals 14 residues. CDR3 region: CASSQDWGGGEQYF. The CDR3 DNA reads as TGTGCCAGCAGCCAGGATTGGGGGGGCGGCGAGCAGTACTTC.

This clone was detected a few times. The V call is TRBV5-1, the J call TRBJ2-7; 7 bases agree with TRBD2. This CDR3 contains 14 residues. Germline CDR1 reads SGHRS; CDR2 reads YFSETQ. Trimming at V came to 4 bases and at J to 2 bases, leaving 6 bases not matched to a gene. The CDR3 sequence: CASSITSATYEQYF. The CDR3 DNA sequence: TGCGCCAGCAGCATAACTAGCGCTACCTACGAGCAGTACTTC.

V is TRBV7-3 and J is TRBJ1-1; possible D gene TRBD1, 6 bases. Germline CDR1 is SGHTA and CDR2 is FQGTGA. V lost 2 bases to trimming and J lost 6 bases, with 13 bases between them. The CDR3 spans 14 residues. CDR3 residues: CASSLGGGTPEAFF. CDR3 bases: TGTGCCAGCAGCTTAGGAGGGGGTACCCCTGAAGCTTTCTTT.

V and J are TRBV9 and TRBJ2-3; TRBD1 matches 8 bases. V lost 4 bases, J lost 0 bases, and 1 base stayed unmatched. Germline CDR1 SGDLS, CDR2 YYNGEE. CDR3 size: 14 residues. DNA of the CDR3: TGTGCCAGCAGCAGACAGGGGAGCACAGATACGCAGTATTTT. This sequence encodes CASSRQGSTDTQYF.

V and J are TRBV5-1 and TRBJ2-7; tentative D call: TRBD1 (6 bases). The CDR3 covers 14 residues. Trimming removed 0 bases from V and 4 bases from J, with 11 bases in between. The germline V gene encodes CDR1 SGHRS and CDR2 YFSETQ. This CDR3 reads CASSLEQQGYEQYF. CDR3 nucleotide sequence: TGCGCCAGCAGCTTGGAACAGCAGGGGTACGAGCAGTACTTC.

The genes are TRBV10-3 and TRBJ2-1; TRBD2 matches at 13 bases. This CDR3 has 23 residues. Germline CDR1 is ENHRY and CDR2 is SYGVKD. The ends lost 3 bases at V and 0 bases at J; junction bases unmatched: 20. CDR3 DNA sequence: TGTGCCATCAGTGAAGGGTCGAGGACTAGCGGGGGTCCAATCCGAGACTCCTACAATGAGCAGTTCTTC. Encoded protein: CAISEGSRTSGGPIRDSYNEQFF.